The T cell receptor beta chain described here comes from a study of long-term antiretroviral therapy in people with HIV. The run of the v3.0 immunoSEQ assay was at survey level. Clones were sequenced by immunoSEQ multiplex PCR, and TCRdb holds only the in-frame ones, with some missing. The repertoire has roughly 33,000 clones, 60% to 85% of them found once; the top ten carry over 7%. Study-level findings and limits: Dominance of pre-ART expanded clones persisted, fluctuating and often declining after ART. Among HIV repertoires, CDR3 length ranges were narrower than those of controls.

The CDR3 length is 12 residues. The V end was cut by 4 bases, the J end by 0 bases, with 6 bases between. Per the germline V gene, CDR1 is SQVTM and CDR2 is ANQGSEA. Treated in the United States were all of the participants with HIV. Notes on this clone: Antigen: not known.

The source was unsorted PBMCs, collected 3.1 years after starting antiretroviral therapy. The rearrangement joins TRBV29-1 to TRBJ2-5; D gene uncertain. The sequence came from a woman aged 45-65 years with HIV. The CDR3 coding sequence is TGCAGCGTTGTCCTTCACCAAGAGACCCAGTACTTC. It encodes CSVVLHQETQYF. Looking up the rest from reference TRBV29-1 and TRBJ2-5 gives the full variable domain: SAVISQKPSRDICQRGTSLTIQCQVDSQVTMMFWYRQQPGQSLTLIATANQGSEATYESGFVIDKFPISRPNLTFSTLTVSNMSPEDSSIYLCSVVLHQETQYFGPGTRLLVL.